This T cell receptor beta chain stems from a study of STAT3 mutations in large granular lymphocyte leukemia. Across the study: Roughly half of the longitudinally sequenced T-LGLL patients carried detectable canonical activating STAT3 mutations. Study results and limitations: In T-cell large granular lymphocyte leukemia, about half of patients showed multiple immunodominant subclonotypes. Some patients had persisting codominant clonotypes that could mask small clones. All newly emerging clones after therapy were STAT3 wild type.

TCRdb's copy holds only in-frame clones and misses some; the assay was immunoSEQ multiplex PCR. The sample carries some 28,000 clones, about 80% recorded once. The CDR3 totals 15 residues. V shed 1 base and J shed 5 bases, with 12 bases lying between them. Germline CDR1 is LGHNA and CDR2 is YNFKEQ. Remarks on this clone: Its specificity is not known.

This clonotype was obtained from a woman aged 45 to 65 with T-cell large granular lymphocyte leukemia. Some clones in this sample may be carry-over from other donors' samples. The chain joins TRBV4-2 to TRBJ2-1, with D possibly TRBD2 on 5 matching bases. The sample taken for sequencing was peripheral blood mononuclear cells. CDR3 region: CASSQGVLDDNEQFF. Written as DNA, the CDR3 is TGTGCCAGCAGCCAAGGGGTACTAGACGACAATGAGCAGTTCTTC.